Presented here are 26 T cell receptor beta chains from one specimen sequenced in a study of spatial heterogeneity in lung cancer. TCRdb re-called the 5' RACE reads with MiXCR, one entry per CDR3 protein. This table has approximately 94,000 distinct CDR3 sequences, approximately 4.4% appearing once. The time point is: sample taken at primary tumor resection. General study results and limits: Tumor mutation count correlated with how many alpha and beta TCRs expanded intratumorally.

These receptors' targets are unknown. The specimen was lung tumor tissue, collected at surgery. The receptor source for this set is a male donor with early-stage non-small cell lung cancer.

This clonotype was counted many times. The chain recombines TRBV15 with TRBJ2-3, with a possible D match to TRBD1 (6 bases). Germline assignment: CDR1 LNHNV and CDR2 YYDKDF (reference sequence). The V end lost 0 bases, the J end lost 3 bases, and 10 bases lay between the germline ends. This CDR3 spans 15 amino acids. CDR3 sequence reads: CATSRDPTGTDTQYF. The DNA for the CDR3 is TGTGCCACCAGCAGAGATCCCACAGGGACAGATACGCAGTATTTT.

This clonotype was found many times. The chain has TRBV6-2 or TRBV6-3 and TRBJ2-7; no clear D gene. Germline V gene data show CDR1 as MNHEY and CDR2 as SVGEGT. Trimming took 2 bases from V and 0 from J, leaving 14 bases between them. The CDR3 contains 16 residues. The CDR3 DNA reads TGTGCCAGCAGTTACCCACTCCGTGAAACCTCCTACGAGCAGTACTTC. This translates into CASSYPLRETSYEQYF.

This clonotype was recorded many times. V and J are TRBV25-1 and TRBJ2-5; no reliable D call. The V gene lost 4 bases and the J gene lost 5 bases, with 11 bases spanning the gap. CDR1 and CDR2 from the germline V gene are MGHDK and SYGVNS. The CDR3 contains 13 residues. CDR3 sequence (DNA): TGTGCCAGCAGTGTCCCCCCCGCGGAGACCCAGTACTTC. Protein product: CASSVPPAETQYF.

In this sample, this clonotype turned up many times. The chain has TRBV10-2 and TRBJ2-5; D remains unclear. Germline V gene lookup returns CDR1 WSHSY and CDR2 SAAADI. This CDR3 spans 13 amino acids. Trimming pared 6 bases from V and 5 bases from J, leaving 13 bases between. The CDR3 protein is CASSVDPGETQYF. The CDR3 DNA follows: TGCGCCAGCAGCGTGGACCCCGGGGAGACCCAGTACTTC.

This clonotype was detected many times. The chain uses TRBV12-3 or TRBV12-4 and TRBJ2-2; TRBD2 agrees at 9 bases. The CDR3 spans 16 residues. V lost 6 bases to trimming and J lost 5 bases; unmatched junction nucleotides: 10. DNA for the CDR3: TGTGCCAGCAGCAAAGGGATAGCGGGAGTTACCGGGGAGCTGTTTTTT. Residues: CASSKGIAGVTGELFF.

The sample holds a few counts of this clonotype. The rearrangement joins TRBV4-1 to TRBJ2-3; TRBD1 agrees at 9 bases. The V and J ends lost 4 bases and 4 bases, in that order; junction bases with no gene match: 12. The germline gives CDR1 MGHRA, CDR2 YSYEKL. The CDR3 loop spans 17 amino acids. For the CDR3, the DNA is TGCGCCAGCAGCCGAAGTCCGGGGACAGGGAAGGCAGATACGCAGTATTTT. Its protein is CASSRSPGTGKADTQYF.

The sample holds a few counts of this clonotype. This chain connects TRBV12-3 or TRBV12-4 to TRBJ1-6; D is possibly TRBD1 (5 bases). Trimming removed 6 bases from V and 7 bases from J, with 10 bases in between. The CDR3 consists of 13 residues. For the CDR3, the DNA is TGTGCCAGCAGGGTCAGGGAAAATTCACCCCTCCACTTT. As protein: CASRVRENSPLHF.

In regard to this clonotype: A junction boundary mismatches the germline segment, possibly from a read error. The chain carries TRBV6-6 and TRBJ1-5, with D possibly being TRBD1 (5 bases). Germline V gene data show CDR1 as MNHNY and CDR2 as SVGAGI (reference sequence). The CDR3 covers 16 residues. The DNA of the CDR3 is TGTGCCAGCAGCCGACAAGACACAGGTCTCAATCAGTCCCAGCATTTT. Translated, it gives CASSRQDTGLNQSQHF.

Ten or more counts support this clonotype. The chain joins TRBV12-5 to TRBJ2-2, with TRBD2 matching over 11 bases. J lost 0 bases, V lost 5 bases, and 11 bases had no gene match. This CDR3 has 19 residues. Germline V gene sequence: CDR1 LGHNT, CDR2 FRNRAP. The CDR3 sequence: CASGQALSGRGANTGELFF. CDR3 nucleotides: TGTGCTAGTGGTCAAGCCCTTAGCGGGAGGGGAGCGAACACCGGGGAGCTGTTTTTT.

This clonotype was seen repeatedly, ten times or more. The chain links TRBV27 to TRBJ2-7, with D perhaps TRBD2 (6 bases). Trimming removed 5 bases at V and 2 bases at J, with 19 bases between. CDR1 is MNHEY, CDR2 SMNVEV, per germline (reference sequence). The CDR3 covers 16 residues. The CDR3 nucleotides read TGTGCCAGCAGTCCAGTTTGGGGGGAGAGCACCTACGAGCAGTACTTC. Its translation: CASSPVWGESTYEQYF.

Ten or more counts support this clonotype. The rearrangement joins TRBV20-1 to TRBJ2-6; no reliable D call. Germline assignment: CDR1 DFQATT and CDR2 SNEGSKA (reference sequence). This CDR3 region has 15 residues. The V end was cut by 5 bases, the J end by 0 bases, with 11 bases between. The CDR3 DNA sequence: TGCAGTGCTGCAGATATCCGCTCTGGGGCCAACGTCCTGACTTTC. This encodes CSAADIRSGANVLTF.

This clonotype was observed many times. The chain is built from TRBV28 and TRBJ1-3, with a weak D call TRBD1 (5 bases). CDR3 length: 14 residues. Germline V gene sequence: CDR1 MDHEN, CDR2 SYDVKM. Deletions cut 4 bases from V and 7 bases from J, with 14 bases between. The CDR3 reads CASSSHGGGNTIYF. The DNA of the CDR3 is TGTGCCAGCAGTTCCCACGGGGGGGGTAACACCATATATTTT.

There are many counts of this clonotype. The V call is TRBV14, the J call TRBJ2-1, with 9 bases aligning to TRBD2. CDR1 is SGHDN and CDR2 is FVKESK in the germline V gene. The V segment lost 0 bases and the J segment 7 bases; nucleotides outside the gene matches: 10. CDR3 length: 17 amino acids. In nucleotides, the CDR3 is TGTGCCAGCAGCCAAGATCGTTGGGCGGGAGGGGATAATGAGCAGTTCTTC. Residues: CASSQDRWAGGDNEQFF.

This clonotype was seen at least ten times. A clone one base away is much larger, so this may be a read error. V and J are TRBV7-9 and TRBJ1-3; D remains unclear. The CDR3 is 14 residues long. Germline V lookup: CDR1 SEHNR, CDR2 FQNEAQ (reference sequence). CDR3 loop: CASNGALTGNNIYF. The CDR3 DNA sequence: TGTGCCAGCAACGGAGCCCTGACTGGAAACAACATATATTTT.

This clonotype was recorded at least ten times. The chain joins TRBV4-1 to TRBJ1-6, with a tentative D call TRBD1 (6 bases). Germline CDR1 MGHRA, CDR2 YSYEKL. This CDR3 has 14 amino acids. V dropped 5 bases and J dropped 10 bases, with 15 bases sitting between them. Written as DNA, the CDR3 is TGCGCCAGCAGCTCCCGGGGGGCCAGATCACCCCTCCACTTT. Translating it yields CASSSRGARSPLHF.

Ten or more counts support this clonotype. The CDR3 DNA reads as TGTGCCAGCAGCCAAAATCTCATGGGGGTCTCTGGAAACACCATATATTTT. This gives the protein CASSQNLMGVSGNTIYF. The genes are TRBV3-1 and TRBJ1-3, with D tentatively TRBD1 (5 bases). Germline CDR1 and CDR2: LGHDT and YNNKEL (reference sequence). The CDR3 is 17 residues long. The germline V and J ends were trimmed by 2 bases and 0 bases, with 14 bases remaining between them. Based on the CDR3 plus reference TRBV3-1 and TRBJ1-3, the full variable domain is DTAVSQTPKYLVTQMGNDKSIKCEQNLGHDTMYWYKQDSKKFLKIMFSYNNKELIINETVPNRFSPKSPDKAHLNLHINSLELGDSAVYFCASSQNLMGVSGNTIYFGEGSWLTVV.

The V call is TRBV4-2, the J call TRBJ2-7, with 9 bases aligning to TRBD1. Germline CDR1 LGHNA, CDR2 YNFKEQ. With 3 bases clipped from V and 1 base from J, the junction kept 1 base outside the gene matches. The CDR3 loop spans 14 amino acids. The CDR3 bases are TGTGCCAGCAGCCACGGGACAGGGTCCTACGAGCAGTACTTC. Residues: CASSHGTGSYEQYF.

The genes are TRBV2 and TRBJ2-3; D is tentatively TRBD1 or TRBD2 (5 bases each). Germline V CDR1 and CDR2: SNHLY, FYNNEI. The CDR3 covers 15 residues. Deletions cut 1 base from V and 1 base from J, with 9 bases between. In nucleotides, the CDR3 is TGTGCCAGCAGTGAAGGGGGGACCCGCACAGATACGCAGTATTTT. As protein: CASSEGGTRTDTQYF.

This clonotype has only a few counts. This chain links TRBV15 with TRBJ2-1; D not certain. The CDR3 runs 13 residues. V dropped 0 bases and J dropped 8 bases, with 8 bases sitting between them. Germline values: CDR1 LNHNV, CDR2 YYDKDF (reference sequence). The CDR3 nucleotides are TGTGCCACCAGCAGAGACGCCCCCGATGAGCAGTTCTTC. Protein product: CATSRDAPDEQFF.

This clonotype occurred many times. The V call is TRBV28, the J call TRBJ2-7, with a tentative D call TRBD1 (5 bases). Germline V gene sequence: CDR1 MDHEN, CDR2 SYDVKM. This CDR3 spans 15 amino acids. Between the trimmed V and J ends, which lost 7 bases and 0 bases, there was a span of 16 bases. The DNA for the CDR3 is TGTGCCAGCAAAAGCCCGGGCAGGGCCTCCTACGAGCAGTACTTC. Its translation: CASKSPGRASYEQYF.

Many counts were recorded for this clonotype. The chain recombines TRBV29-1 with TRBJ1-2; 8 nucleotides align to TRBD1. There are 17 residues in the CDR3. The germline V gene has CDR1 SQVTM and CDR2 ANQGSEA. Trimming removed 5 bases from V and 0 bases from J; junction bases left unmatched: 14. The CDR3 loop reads CSVPRTGRGSANYGYTF. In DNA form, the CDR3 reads TGCAGCGTTCCTAGGACAGGGCGGGGGTCGGCTAACTATGGCTACACCTTC.

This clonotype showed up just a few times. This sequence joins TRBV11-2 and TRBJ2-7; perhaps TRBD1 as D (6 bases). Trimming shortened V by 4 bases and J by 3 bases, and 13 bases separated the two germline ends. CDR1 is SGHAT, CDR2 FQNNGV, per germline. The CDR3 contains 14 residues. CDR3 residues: CASSSRGISYEQYF. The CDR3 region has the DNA TGTGCCAGCAGCTCCAGGGGAATTAGCTACGAGCAGTACTTC. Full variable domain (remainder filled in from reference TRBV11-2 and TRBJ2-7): EAGVAQSPRYKIIEKRQSVAFWCNPISGHATLYWYQQILGQGPKLLIQFQNNGVVDDSQLPKDRFSAERLKGVDSTLKIQPAKLEDSAVYLCASSSRGISYEQYFGPGTRLTVT.

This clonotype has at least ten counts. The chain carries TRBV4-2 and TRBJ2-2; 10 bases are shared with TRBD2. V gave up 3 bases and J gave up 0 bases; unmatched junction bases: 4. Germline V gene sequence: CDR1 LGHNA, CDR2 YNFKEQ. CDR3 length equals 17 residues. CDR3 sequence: CASSHGLADPNTGELFF. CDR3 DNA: TGTGCCAGCAGCCACGGACTAGCGGACCCGAACACCGGGGAGCTGTTTTTT.

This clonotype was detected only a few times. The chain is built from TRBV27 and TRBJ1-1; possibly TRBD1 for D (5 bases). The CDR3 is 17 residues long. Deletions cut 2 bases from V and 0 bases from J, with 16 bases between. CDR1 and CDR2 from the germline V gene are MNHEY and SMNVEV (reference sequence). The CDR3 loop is CASSLKNAGYMNTEAFF. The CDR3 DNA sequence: TGTGCCAGCAGTTTAAAAAACGCAGGGTACATGAACACTGAAGCTTTCTTT.

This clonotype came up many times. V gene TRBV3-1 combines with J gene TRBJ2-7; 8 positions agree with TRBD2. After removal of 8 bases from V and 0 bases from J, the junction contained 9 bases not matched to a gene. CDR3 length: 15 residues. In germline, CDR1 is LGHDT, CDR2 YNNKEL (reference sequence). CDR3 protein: CASGPSGGVSYEQYF. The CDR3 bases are TGTGCCAGCGGACCCTCGGGGGGGGTCTCCTACGAGCAGTACTTC.

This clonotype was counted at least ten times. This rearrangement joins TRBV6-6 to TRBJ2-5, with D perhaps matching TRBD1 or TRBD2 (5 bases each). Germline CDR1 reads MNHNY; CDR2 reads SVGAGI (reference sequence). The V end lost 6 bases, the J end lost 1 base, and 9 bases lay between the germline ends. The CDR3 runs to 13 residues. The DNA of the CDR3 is TGTGCCAGCAGGAATGGGGGCCAAGAGACCCAGTACTTC. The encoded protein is CASRNGGQETQYF.